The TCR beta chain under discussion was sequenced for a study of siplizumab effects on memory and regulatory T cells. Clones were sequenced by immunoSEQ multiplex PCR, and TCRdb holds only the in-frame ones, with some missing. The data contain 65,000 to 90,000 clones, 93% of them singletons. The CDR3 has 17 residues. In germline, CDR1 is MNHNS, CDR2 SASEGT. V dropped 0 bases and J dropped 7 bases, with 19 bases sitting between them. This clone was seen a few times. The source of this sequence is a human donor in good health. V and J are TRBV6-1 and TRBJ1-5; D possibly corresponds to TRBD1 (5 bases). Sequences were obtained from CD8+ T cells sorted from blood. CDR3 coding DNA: TGTGCCAGCAGTGAAGCTCCTGTAGAGGCGCCAGGGCAGCCCCAGCATTTT. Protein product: CASSEAPVEAPGQPQHF.